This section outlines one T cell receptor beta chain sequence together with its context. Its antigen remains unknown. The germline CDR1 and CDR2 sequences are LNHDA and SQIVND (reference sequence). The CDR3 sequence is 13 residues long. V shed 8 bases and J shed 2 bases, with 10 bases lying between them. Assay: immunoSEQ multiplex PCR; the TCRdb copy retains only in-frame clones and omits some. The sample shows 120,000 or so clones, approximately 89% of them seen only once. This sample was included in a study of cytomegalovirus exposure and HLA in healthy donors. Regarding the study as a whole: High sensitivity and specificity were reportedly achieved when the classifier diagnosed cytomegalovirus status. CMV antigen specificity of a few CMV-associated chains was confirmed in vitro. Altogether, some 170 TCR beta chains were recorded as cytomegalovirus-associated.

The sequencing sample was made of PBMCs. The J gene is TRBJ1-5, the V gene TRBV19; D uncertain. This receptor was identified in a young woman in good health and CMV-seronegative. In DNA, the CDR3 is TGTGCCAGTCGAGAGGTCGGCAATCAGCCCCAGCATTTT. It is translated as CASREVGNQPQHF.